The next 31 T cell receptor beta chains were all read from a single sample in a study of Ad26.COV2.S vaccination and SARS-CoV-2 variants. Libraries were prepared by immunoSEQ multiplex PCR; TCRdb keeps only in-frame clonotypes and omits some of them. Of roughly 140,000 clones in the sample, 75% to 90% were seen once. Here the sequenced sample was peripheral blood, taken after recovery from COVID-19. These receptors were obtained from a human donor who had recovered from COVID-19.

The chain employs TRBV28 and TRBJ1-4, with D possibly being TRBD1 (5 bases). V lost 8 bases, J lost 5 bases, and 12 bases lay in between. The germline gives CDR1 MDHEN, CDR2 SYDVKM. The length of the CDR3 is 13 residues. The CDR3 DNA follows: TGTGCCAGCCAGATGGGGGGGAATGAAAAACTGTTTTTT. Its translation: CASQMGGNEKLFF.

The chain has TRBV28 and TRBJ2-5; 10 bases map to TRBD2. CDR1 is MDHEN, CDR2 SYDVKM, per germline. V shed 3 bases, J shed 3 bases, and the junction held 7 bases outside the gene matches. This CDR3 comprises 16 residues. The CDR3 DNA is TGTGCCAGCAGTTTGCCCAGGAGCGGGGGGGAAGAGACCCAGTACTTC. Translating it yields CASSLPRSGGEETQYF.

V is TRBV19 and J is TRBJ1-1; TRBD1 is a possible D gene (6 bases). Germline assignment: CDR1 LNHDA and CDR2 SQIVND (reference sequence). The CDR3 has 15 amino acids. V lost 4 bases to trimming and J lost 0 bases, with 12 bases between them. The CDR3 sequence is CASSTKQGLNTEAFF. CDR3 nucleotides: TGTGCCAGTAGTACTAAACAGGGCTTGAACACTGAAGCTTTCTTT.

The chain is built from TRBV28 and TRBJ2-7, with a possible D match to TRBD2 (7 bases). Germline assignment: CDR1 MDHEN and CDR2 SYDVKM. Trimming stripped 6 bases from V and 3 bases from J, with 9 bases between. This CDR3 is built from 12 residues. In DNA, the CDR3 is TGTGCCAGCAGGGGGGGGCTCTACGAGCAGTACTTC. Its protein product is CASRGGLYEQYF.

The CDR3 nucleotides are TGTGCCAGCGGGGGGGCTAGCACAGATACGCAGTATTTT. Amino acid sequence: CASGGASTDTQYF. The chain combines TRBV12-3 or TRBV12-4 with TRBJ2-3, with D perhaps matching TRBD2 (7 bases). This CDR3 spans 13 amino acids. The V end lost 8 bases, the J end lost 0 bases, and 9 bases lay between the germline ends.

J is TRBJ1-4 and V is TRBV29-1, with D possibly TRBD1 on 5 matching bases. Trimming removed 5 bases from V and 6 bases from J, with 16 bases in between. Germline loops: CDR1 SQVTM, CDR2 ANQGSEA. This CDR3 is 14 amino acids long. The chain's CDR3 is CSVLPAGKDEKLFF. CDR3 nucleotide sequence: TGCAGCGTTCTCCCCGCAGGGAAGGATGAAAAACTGTTTTTT.

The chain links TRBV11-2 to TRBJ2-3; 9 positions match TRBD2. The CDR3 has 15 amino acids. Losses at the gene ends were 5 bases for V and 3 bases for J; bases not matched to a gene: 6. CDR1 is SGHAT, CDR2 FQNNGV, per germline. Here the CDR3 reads CASSPGTSSTDTQYF. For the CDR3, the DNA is TGTGCCAGCAGCCCCGGGACTAGCTCTACAGATACGCAGTATTTT.

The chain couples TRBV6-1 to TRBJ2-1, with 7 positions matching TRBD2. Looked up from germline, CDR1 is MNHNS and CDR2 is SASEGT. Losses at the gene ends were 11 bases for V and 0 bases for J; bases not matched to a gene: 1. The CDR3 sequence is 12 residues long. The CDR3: CAAGDSYNEQFF. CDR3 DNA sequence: TGTGCCGCGGGGGACTCCTACAATGAGCAGTTCTTC.

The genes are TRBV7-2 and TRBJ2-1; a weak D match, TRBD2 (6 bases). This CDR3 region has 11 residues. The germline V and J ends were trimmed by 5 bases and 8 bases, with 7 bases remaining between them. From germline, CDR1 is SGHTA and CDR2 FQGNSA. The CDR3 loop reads CASSRDYEQFF. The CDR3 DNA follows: TGTGCCAGCAGCCGGGACTATGAGCAGTTCTTC.

CDR3 protein: CASRLGWEANYGYTF. The DNA of the CDR3 is TGTGCAAGTCGCTTAGGTTGGGAGGCCAACTATGGCTACACCTTC. The chain combines TRBV12-2 with TRBJ1-2. TRBV12-2 is annotated as a pseudogene. The CDR3 runs to 15 residues.

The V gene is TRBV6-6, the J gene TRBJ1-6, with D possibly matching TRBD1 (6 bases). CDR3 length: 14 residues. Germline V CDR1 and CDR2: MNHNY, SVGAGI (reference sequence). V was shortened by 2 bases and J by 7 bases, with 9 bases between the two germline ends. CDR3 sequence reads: CASSYGQGNSPLHF. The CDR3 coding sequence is TGTGCCAGCAGTTACGGGCAGGGGAATTCACCCCTCCACTTT.

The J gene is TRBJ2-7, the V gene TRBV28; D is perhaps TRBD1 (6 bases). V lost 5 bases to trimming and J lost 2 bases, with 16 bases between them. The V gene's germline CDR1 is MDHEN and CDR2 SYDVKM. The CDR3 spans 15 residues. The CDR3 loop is CASSKSTGMAYEQYF. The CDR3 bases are TGTGCCAGCAGTAAATCGACAGGAATGGCCTACGAGCAGTACTTC.

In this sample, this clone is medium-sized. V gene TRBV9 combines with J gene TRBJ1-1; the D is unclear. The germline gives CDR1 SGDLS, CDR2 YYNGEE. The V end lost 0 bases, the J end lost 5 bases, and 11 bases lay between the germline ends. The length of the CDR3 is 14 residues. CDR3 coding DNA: TGTGCCAGCAGCGTAGAGTGGGTGGCGACTGAAGCTTTCTTT. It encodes CASSVEWVATEAFF.

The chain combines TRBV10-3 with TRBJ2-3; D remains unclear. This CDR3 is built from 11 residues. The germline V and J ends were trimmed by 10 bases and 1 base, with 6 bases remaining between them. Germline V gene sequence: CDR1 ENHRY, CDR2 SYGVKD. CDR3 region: CATLGTDTQYF. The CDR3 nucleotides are TGTGCCACCTTGGGCACAGATACGCAGTATTTT.

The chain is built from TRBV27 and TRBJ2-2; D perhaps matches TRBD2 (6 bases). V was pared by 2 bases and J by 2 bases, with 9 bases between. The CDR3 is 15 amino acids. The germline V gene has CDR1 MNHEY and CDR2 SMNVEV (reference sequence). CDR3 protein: CASSLTGVNTGELFF. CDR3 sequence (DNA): TGTGCCAGCAGTTTAACGGGGGTTAACACCGGGGAGCTGTTTTTT.

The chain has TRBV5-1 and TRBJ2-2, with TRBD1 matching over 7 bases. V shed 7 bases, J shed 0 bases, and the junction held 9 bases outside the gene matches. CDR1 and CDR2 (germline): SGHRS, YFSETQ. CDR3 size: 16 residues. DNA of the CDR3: TGCGCCAGCGCTATAAAGGGGACAGCGAACACCGGGGAGCTGTTTTTT. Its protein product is CASAIKGTANTGELFF.

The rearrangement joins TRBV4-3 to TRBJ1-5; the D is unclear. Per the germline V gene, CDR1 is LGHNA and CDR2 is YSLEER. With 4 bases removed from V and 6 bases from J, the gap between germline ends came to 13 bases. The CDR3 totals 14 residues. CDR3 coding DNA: TGCGCCAGCAGCCGGAAGCAGGTGGGTCAGCCCCAGCATTTT. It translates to CASSRKQVGQPQHF.

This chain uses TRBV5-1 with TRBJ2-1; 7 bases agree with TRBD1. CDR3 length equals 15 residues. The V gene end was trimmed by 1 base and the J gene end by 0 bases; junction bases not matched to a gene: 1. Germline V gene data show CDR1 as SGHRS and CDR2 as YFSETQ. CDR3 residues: CASSLTGDSYNEQFF. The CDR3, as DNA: TGCGCCAGCAGCTTGACAGGGGACTCCTACAATGAGCAGTTCTTC.

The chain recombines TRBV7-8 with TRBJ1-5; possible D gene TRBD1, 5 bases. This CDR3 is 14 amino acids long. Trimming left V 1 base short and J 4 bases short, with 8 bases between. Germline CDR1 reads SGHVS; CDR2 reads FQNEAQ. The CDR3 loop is CASSLDQGNQPQHF. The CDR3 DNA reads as TGTGCCAGCAGCTTAGACCAGGGAAATCAGCCCCAGCATTTT.

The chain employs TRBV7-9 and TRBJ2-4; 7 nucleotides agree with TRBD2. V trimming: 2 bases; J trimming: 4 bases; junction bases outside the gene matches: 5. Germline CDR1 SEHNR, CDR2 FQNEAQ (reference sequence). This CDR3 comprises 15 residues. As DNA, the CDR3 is TGTGCCAGCAGCTTATGGCTAGCGGAAAAAAACATTCAGTACTTC. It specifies CASSLWLAEKNIQYF.

The CDR3 DNA sequence: TGTGCCAGCAGCTTAGCCCGAACACTGGGCTATGGCTACACCTTC. Its translation is CASSLARTLGYGYTF. This rearrangement joins TRBV7-8 to TRBJ1-2; no definite D call. The germline CDR1 and CDR2 sequences are SGHVS and FQNEAQ. The CDR3 spans 15 residues. V was pared by 0 bases and J by 4 bases, with 12 bases between.

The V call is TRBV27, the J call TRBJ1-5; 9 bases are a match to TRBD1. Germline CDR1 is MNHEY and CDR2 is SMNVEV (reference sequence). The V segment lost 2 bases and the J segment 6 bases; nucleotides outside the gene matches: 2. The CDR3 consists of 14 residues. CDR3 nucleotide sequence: TGTGCCAGCAGTTTAACAGGGGGCGGTCAGCCCCAGCATTTT. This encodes CASSLTGGGQPQHF.

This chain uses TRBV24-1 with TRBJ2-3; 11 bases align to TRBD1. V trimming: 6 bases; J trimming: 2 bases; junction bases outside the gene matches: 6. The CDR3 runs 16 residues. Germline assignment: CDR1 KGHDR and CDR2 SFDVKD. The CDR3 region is CATSPGTGGFTDTQYF. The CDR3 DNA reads TGTGCCACCAGTCCCGGGACAGGGGGTTTCACAGATACGCAGTATTTT.

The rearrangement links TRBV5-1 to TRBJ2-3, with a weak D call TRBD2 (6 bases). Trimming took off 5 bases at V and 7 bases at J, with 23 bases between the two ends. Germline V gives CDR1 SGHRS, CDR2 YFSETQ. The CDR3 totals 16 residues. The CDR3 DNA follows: TGCGCCAGCAGGACGGGGGACCGTGGACCAGAATATACGCAGTATTTT. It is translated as CASRTGDRGPEYTQYF.

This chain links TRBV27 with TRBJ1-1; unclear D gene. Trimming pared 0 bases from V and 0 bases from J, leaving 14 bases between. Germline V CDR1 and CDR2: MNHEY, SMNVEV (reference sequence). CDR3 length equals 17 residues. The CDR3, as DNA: TGTGCCAGCAGTTTATCCTCCCGGGTATGGTTGAACACTGAAGCTTTCTTT. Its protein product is CASSLSSRVWLNTEAFF.

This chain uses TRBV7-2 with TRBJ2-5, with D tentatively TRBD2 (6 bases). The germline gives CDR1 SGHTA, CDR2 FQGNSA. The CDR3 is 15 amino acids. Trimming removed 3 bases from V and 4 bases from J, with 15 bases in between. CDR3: CASSFKGGGPETQYF. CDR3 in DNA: TGTGCCAGCAGCTTCAAGGGAGGTGGTCCAGAGACCCAGTACTTC.

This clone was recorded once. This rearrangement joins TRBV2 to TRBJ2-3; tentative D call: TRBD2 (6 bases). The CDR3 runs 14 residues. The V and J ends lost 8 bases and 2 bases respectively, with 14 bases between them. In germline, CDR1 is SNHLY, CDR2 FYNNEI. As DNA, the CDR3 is TGTGCCAGCTGTTTCGGGGGAGCCACAGATACGCAGTATTTT. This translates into CASCFGGATDTQYF. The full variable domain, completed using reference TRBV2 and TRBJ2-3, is EPEVTQTPSHQVTQMGQEVILRCVPISNHLYFYWYRQILGQKVEFLVSFYNNEISEKSEIFDDQFSVERPDGSNFTLKIRSTKLEDSAMYFCASCFGGATDTQYFGPGTRLTVL.

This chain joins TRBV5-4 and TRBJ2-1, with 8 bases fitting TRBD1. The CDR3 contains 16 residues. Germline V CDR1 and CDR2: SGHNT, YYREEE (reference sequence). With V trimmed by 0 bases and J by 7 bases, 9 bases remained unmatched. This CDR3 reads CASSLEGRGQRNEQFF. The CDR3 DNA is TGTGCCAGCAGCTTGGAGGGCAGGGGGCAGAGGAATGAGCAGTTCTTC.

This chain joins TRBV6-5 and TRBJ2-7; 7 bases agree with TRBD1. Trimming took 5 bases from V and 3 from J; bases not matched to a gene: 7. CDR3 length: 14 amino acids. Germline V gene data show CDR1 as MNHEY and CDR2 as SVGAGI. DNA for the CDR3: TGTGCCAGCAGTCGGTCGACAGGGAACTACGAGCAGTACTTC. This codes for CASSRSTGNYEQYF.

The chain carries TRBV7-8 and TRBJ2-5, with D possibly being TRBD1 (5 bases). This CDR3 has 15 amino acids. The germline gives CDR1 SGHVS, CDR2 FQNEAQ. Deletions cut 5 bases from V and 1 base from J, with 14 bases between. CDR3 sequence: CASSPGPRAQETQYF. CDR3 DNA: TGTGCCAGCAGCCCAGGGCCCCGGGCCCAAGAGACCCAGTACTTC.

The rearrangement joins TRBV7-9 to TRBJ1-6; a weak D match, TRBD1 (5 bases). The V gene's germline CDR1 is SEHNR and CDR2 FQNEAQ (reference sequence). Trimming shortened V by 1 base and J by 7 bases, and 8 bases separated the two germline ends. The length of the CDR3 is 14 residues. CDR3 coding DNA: TGTGCCAGCAGCTTAGGGACAACAAATTCACCCCTCCACTTT. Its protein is CASSLGTTNSPLHF.